These T cell receptor beta chains were read from a single sample in a study of cytomegalovirus exposure and HLA in healthy donors. Only in-frame clones appear in the TCRdb table, and some are missing; sequencing was by immunoSEQ multiplex PCR. This sample has roughly 150,000 clones, with almost 85% found just once. The specimen was PBMCs. These receptors were collected from a man aged 25-45 years in good health and CMV-seronegative. Each CDR3 is given without its conserved first and last residue.

V: TRBV6-5; length: 13; J: TRBJ2-3; CDR3: ASSYSERGSDTQY
V: TRBV6-4; length: 11; J: TRBJ1-1; CDR3: ASSERDNTEAF
V: TRBV9; length: 14; J: TRBJ2-2; CDR3: ASSVTGLKNTGELF
V: TRBV7-8; length: 11; J: TRBJ2-7; CDR3: ASSLGGGVEQY
V: TRBV5-4; length: 14; J: TRBJ2-2; CDR3: ASGTAGSINTGELF
V: TRBV6-7; length: 14; J: TRBJ1-1; CDR3: ASSPGQGADRTEAF
V: TRBV7-9; length: 12; J: TRBJ2-7; CDR3: ASGPGTGVYEQY
V: TRBV18; length: 15; J: TRBJ2-5; CDR3: ASSPLWTGGIQETQY
V: TRBV28; length: 12; J: TRBJ2-7; CDR3: ASSLQGFGGEQY
V: TRBV28; length: 13; J: TRBJ1-4; CDR3: ASSRMGADDEKLF
V: TRBV19; length: 13; J: TRBJ1-3; CDR3: ASSNDRISGNTIY
V: TRBV5-6; length: 10; J: TRBJ2-7; CDR3: ASSWGGYEQY
V: TRBV5-1; length: 13; J: TRBJ2-5; CDR3: ASSRTTSLQETQY
V: TRBV9; length: 12; J: TRBJ2-3; CDR3: ASSVVSSGDTQY
V: TRBV5-1; length: 12; J: TRBJ2-5; CDR3: ASSLSLAEETQY
V: TRBV25-1; length: 15; J: TRBJ2-3; CDR3: ASSEYNTGSYGDTQY
V: TRBV7-6; length: 13; J: TRBJ1-5; CDR3: ASSQNRDSNQPQH
V: TRBV23-1; length: 15; J: TRBJ1-5; CDR3: ASSQPAGRVCNQPQH
V: TRBV2; length: 11; J: TRBJ2-3; CDR3: ASSEANRWDKY
V: TRBV5-1; length: 13; J: TRBJ2-3; CDR3: ASSQGLAGVDTQY
V: TRBV19; length: 15; J: TRBJ2-7; CDR3: ASSMMRGGLTTYEQY
V: TRBV5-1; length: 14; J: .; CDR3: ASSPDSGGSSYEQY
V: TRBV19; length: 14; J: TRBJ2-3; CDR3: ASSYLAGAYTDTQY
V: TRBV30; length: 11; J: TRBJ2-7; CDR3: AWSVFGGYEQY
V: TRBV28; length: 12; J: TRBJ2-1; CDR3: ASRGASGDNEQF